Following are 16 T cell receptor beta chains from one sample sequenced in a study of CD8+ T cells in alopecia areata. After isolation, RNA underwent reverse transcription to generate cDNA as the sequencing template. Data came from immunoSEQ multiplex PCR; TCRdb stores just in-frame clones and leaves some out. The sample has 95,000 to 120,000 clones, 55% to 60% seen once; the top ten hold roughly 25%. Sequencing was performed on NKG2D-low CD8+ T cells sorted from blood. Receptors were obtained from a human donor with alopecia areata.

This clone appeared a few times. This chain joins TRBV4-1 and TRBJ2-7; 7 bases are a match to TRBD2. In germline, CDR1 is MGHRA, CDR2 YSYEKL. This CDR3 contains 14 residues. After removal of 3 bases from V and 2 bases from J, the junction contained 4 bases not matched to a gene. CDR3 DNA sequence: TGCGCCAGCAGCCATCGACGGGGGGCCTACGAGCAGTACTTC. This codes for CASSHRRGAYEQYF.

The chain carries TRBV6-1 and TRBJ2-7; 9 nucleotides align to TRBD1. Germline lookup yields CDR1 MNHNS and CDR2 SASEGT. The CDR3 contains 15 residues. V lost 0 bases, J lost 5 bases, and 5 bases stayed unmatched. The CDR3, as DNA: TGTGCCAGCAGTGAAGCGAGGACAGGGGCCAACGAGCAGTACTTC. Translating gives CASSEARTGANEQYF.

The V call is TRBV7-9, the J call TRBJ2-7; D ambiguous. This CDR3 spans 14 amino acids. Trimming shortened V by 1 base and J by 1 base, and 8 bases separated the two germline ends. The germline CDR1 and CDR2 sequences are SEHNR and FQNEAQ (reference sequence). CDR3 protein: CASSLGPGSYEQYF. The CDR3 DNA reads TGTGCCAGCAGCTTAGGTCCAGGTTCCTACGAGCAGTACTTC.

V usage is TRBV7-2 and J usage is TRBJ1-1; D is perhaps TRBD1 (6 bases). CDR1 and CDR2 from the germline V gene are SGHTA and FQGNSA. The CDR3 covers 15 residues. V dropped 5 bases and J dropped 2 bases, with 15 bases sitting between them. The CDR3 here is CASSPRGGSNTEAFF. CDR3 nucleotides: TGTGCCAGCAGCCCAAGAGGGGGGAGCAACACTGAAGCTTTCTTT.

V gene TRBV28 combines with J gene TRBJ2-7; D is unclear. Between the trimmed V and J ends, which lost 5 bases and 0 bases, there was a span of 14 bases. The CDR3 runs to 15 residues. Germline-derived CDR1 and CDR2 are MDHEN and SYDVKM. CDR3 in amino acids: CASSPLLGTSYEQYF. The CDR3 nucleotides read TGTGCCAGCAGTCCCTTGCTCGGCACCTCCTACGAGCAGTACTTC. Supplemented by reference TRBV28 and TRBJ2-7, the full variable domain reads DVKVTQSSRYLVKRTGEKVFLECVQDMDHENMFWYRQDPGLGLRLIYFSYDVKMKEKGDIPEGYSVSREKKERFSLILESASTNQTSMYLCASSPLLGTSYEQYFGPGTRLTVT.

V and J are TRBV6-5 and TRBJ2-3; tentative D call: TRBD2 (6 bases). Germline CDR1 reads MNHEY; CDR2 reads SVGAGI. The CDR3 loop spans 14 amino acids. V shed 7 bases and J shed 0 bases, with 11 bases lying between them. The CDR3 sequence is CASKEEGSTDTQYF. CDR3 bases: TGTGCCAGCAAAGAGGAGGGAAGCACAGATACGCAGTATTTT.

V gene TRBV13 combines with J gene TRBJ2-1, with D unclear. Germline V gives CDR1 PRHDT, CDR2 FYEKMQ (reference sequence). The CDR3 consists of 12 residues. Trimming pared 5 bases from V and 6 bases from J, leaving 8 bases between. CDR3 amino acids: CASSLEFNEQFF. As DNA, the CDR3 is TGTGCCAGCAGCCTCGAGTTCAATGAGCAGTTCTTC.

The J gene is TRBJ2-3, the V gene TRBV28; 11 bases map to TRBD2. CDR1 is MDHEN and CDR2 is SYDVKM in the germline V gene. V gave up 6 bases and J gave up 3 bases; unmatched junction bases: 11. CDR3 length equals 17 residues. The CDR3: CASSSGPSGRRTDTQYF. CDR3 nucleotide sequence: TGTGCCAGCAGCTCCGGGCCTAGCGGGAGGAGGACAGATACGCAGTATTTT.

This sequence joins TRBV4-1 and TRBJ2-7; TRBD2 might be the D (6 bases). V was shortened by 0 bases and J by 4 bases, with 13 bases between the two germline ends. Germline-derived CDR1 and CDR2 are MGHRA and YSYEKL. This CDR3 spans 15 amino acids. The CDR3 DNA reads TGCGCCAGCAGCCAAGAGGTGCGGGGAGGATACGAGCAGTACTTC. This encodes CASSQEVRGGYEQYF.

The chain recombines TRBV5-6 with TRBJ2-1, with D unclear. CDR3 length: 18 amino acids. The germline gives CDR1 SGHDT, CDR2 YYEEEE. Trimming cost V 6 bases and J 0 bases, with 22 bases left between them. CDR3 protein: CASIPSGRYSNSYNEQFF. CDR3 coding DNA: TGTGCCAGCATCCCATCGGGTCGGTACAGCAACTCCTACAATGAGCAGTTCTTC.

The chain combines TRBV2 with TRBJ2-5; a weak D match, TRBD2 (6 bases). V lost 6 bases and J lost 5, with 16 bases in between. In germline, CDR1 is SNHLY, CDR2 FYNNEI. There are 14 residues in the CDR3. DNA of the CDR3: TGTGCCAGCAGGGATAGCGGAGAGTTGGAGACCCAGTACTTC. Translation gives CASRDSGELETQYF.

V usage is TRBV5-1 and J usage is TRBJ2-7, with 7 bases aligning to TRBD1. From germline, CDR1 is SGHRS and CDR2 YFSETQ. The CDR3 runs to 13 residues. V shed 6 bases, J shed 0 bases, and the junction held 3 bases outside the gene matches. In DNA, the CDR3 is TGCGCCAGCAACAGGGACAGCTCCTACGAGCAGTACTTC. Translating it yields CASNRDSSYEQYF.

This clone came up a few times. The chain carries TRBV30 and TRBJ2-1, with 9 bases matching TRBD2. The CDR3 is 15 residues long. V lost 2 bases and J lost 4; bases outside the gene matches: 6. Germline CDR1 is GTSNPN and CDR2 is SVGIG (reference sequence). For the CDR3, the DNA is TGTGCCTGGAGTTACCTAGCGGGACCTTACAATGAGCAGTTCTTC. This translates into CAWSYLAGPYNEQFF.

This rearrangement joins TRBV27 to TRBJ2-6; TRBD1 is a possible D gene (5 bases). V was trimmed by 2 bases and J by 0 bases, leaving 8 bases between them. Looked up from germline, CDR1 is MNHEY and CDR2 is SMNVEV (reference sequence). The CDR3 spans 16 residues. CDR3: CASSLNRGSGANVLTF. The DNA for the CDR3 is TGTGCCAGCAGTTTAAATAGGGGCTCTGGGGCCAACGTCCTGACTTTC.

V is TRBV2 and J is TRBJ2-5; D tentatively fits TRBD1 or TRBD2 (5 bases each). Germline assignment: CDR1 SNHLY and CDR2 FYNNEI. V shed 7 bases and J shed 4 bases, with 10 bases lying between them. The CDR3 contains 12 residues. CDR3 nucleotides: TGTGCCAGCATTGAGGGGAGAGAGACCCAGTACTTC. It encodes CASIEGRETQYF.

This chain links TRBV7-8 with TRBJ2-3; no clear D. From germline, CDR1 is SGHVS and CDR2 FQNEAQ. V gave up 2 bases and J gave up 5 bases, with 14 bases separating them. The CDR3 is 15 amino acids. CDR3 nucleotide sequence: TGTGCCAGCAGCTTATACTATGATAATAGAGATACGCAGTATTTT. Translating gives CASSLYYDNRDTQYF.